This T cell receptor beta chain derives from a study of PD-L1 blockade in urothelial cancer. The method was immunoSEQ multiplex PCR; TCRdb's version includes in-frame clones alone and lacks a portion of them. The sample lists around 100,000 clones, less than 95% occurring once. V shed 3 bases and J 4 bases; nucleotides not matched to a gene: 9. Germline CDR1 and CDR2: LGHNA and YSLEER. This CDR3 is built from 15 residues. The time point is: peripheral blood 6 weeks after treatment start. The receptor comes from a man aged 55-75 years with urothelial cancer. The specimen was PBMCs, collected around atezolizumab (anti-PD-L1) treatment. V usage is TRBV4-3 and J usage is TRBJ2-7; 7 positions agree with TRBD1. The CDR3 is CASSQTGTDLYEQYF. In DNA form, the CDR3 reads TGCGCCAGCAGCCAGACCGGGACAGACCTATACGAGCAGTACTTC.